Below, 26 T cell receptor beta chains from the same sample are listed, as sequenced in a study of PD-1 blockade in classical Hodgkin lymphoma. Time point here: cycle 4 day 1 (C4D1), after 5 to 7 weeks of nivolumab. Each patient's relapse followed autologous stem cell transplantation, and brentuximab vedotin exposure varied. Assay: immunoSEQ multiplex PCR; the TCRdb copy retains only in-frame clones and omits some. The profile shows more than 75,000 clones, 90% to 95% of them singletons. Sequenced material: peripheral blood mononuclear cells (PBMCs), taken before the fourth cycle of nivolumab. These receptors all stem from a human donor with classical Hodgkin lymphoma.

This chain connects TRBV5-1 to TRBJ2-3; weak D call: TRBD2 (6 bases). Germline lookup yields CDR1 SGHRS and CDR2 YFSETQ. The V and J ends lost 0 bases and 2 bases respectively, with 7 bases between them. The CDR3 has 14 residues. In nucleotides, the CDR3 is TGCGCCAGCAGCTTGGGGGACTTCACAGATACGCAGTATTTT. Translated: CASSLGDFTDTQYF.

J is TRBJ2-1 and V is TRBV7-9; 11 nucleotides align to TRBD2. Germline CDR1 reads SEHNR; CDR2 reads FQNEAQ (reference sequence). V dropped 2 bases and J dropped 4; count of bases not matched to a gene: 10. This CDR3 is 18 amino acids long. The CDR3 nucleotides read TGTGCCAGCAGCTTACCCGGTCCTACTAGCGGGAGTTACAATGAGCAGTTCTTC. It specifies CASSLPGPTSGSYNEQFF.

The gene calls are TRBV5-1 and TRBJ2-7, with 11 positions matching TRBD1. J lost 7 bases, V lost 1 base, and 7 bases had no gene match. CDR1 and CDR2 from the germline V gene are SGHRS and YFSETQ. This CDR3 has 15 residues. CDR3 region: CASSLLGQGAGEQYF. CDR3 in DNA: TGCGCCAGCAGCTTGCTCGGACAGGGGGCGGGAGAGCAGTACTTC. Using reference TRBV5-1 and TRBJ2-7 for the parts outside the CDR3, the full variable domain is KAGVTQTPRYLIKTRGQQVTLSCSPISGHRSVSWYQQTPGQGLQFLFEYFSETQRNKGNFPGRFSGRQFSNSRSEMNVSTLELGDSALYLCASSLLGQGAGEQYFGPGTRLTVT.

The chain joins TRBV27 to TRBJ2-5, with D tentatively TRBD1 (6 bases). The CDR3 covers 14 residues. Germline V gives CDR1 MNHEY, CDR2 SMNVEV (reference sequence). The V end lost 4 bases, the J end lost 2 bases, and 11 bases lay between the germline ends. CDR3 loop: CASSSGGFQETQYF. The CDR3 nucleotides are TGTGCCAGCAGTTCTGGGGGCTTTCAAGAGACCCAGTACTTC.

The V gene is TRBV27, the J gene TRBJ1-1; the D is unclear. V was pared by 6 bases and J by 0 bases, with 17 bases between. The CDR3 consists of 16 residues. Germline V gives CDR1 MNHEY, CDR2 SMNVEV (reference sequence). CDR3 region: CASSSPRLNLNTEAFF. The CDR3 DNA reads as TGTGCCAGCAGCTCCCCCAGGTTGAATCTGAACACTGAAGCTTTCTTT.

The chain employs TRBV9 and TRBJ2-3; 9 nucleotides match TRBD2. The V gene's germline CDR1 is SGDLS and CDR2 YYNGEE. V was pared by 3 bases and J by 5 bases, with 10 bases of the junction left unmatched. The CDR3 has 16 residues. CDR3 amino acids: CASSALAGRTEDTQYF. The CDR3 DNA sequence: TGTGCCAGCAGCGCCCTAGCGGGACGTACCGAAGATACGCAGTATTTT.

The gene calls are TRBV19 and TRBJ2-1; D is unclear. The ends were cut back, 0 bases at V and 4 bases at J, with 4 bases in the middle. The germline V gene encodes CDR1 LNHDA and CDR2 SQIVND (reference sequence). The CDR3 is 13 amino acids. The CDR3 loop is CASSIESYNEQFF. CDR3 sequence (DNA): TGTGCCAGTAGTATAGAGTCTTACAATGAGCAGTTCTTC. Full variable domain (remainder filled in from reference TRBV19 and TRBJ2-1): DGGITQSPKYLFRKEGQNVTLSCEQNLNHDAMYWYRQDPGQGLRLIYYSQIVNDFQKGDIAEGYSVSREKKESFPLTVTSAQKNPTAFYLCASSIESYNEQFFGPGTRLTVL.

The V call is TRBV5-6, the J call TRBJ2-7; a weak D match, TRBD2 (6 bases). This CDR3 spans 13 amino acids. The germline V gene has CDR1 SGHDT and CDR2 YYEEEE. Between the trimmed V and J ends, which lost 0 bases and 7 bases, there was a span of 11 bases. For the CDR3, the DNA is TGTGCCAGCAGCTTGGGAGGAGGGTTAGAGCAGTACTTC. Protein product: CASSLGGGLEQYF.

The genes are TRBV11-2 and TRBJ2-7; D may be TRBD1 (5 bases). Germline values: CDR1 SGHAT, CDR2 FQNNGV. V lost 2 bases and J lost 2, with 10 bases in between. This CDR3 is 14 amino acids long. The CDR3 loop reads CASSLHQGAYEQYF. The CDR3 nucleotides are TGTGCCAGCAGCTTACACCAGGGCGCCTACGAGCAGTACTTC.

This rearrangement joins TRBV6-1 to TRBJ1-3, with D perhaps TRBD1 (5 bases). Germline values: CDR1 MNHNS, CDR2 SASEGT. This CDR3 spans 11 amino acids. CDR3 protein: CAGGSGNTIYF. The CDR3 nucleotides are TGTGCTGGGGGGTCAGGAAACACCATATATTTT.

V gene TRBV25-1 combines with J gene TRBJ2-1, with 12 nucleotides matching TRBD2. The CDR3 runs 16 residues. J was trimmed by 6 bases and V by 4 bases; bases with no gene match: 7. In germline, CDR1 is MGHDK, CDR2 SYGVNS. The CDR3 sequence is CASSGLWTSGVNEQFF. For the CDR3, the DNA is TGTGCCAGCAGTGGGCTTTGGACTAGCGGGGTCAATGAGCAGTTCTTC.

This chain joins TRBV28 and TRBJ1-5, with D hard to call. Deletions cut 5 bases from V and 1 base from J, with 12 bases between. The CDR3 is 15 amino acids. Germline V gene lookup returns CDR1 MDHEN and CDR2 SYDVKM. The CDR3, as DNA: TGTGCCAGCAGTCCACTAGGAGCGAGCAATCAGCCCCAGCATTTT. It encodes CASSPLGASNQPQHF. Variable domain in full (rest from reference TRBV28 and TRBJ1-5): DVKVTQSSRYLVKRTGEKVFLECVQDMDHENMFWYRQDPGLGLRLIYFSYDVKMKEKGDIPEGYSVSREKKERFSLILESASTNQTSMYLCASSPLGASNQPQHFGDGTRLSIL.

V usage is TRBV25-1 and J usage is TRBJ2-7, with D unresolved. Germline values: CDR1 MGHDK, CDR2 SYGVNS. The CDR3 is made up of 12 amino acids. Between the trimmed V and J ends, which lost 10 bases and 3 bases, there was a span of 13 bases. Written as DNA, the CDR3 is TGTGCCACCTCCCCCGGCAGCTACGAGCAGTACTTC. Amino acid sequence: CATSPGSYEQYF.

This chain links TRBV27 with TRBJ2-7; 9 bases map to TRBD1. The length of the CDR3 is 17 residues. Germline trimming cut 2 bases from V and 6 bases from J; bases unmatched to any gene: 14. Germline V gives CDR1 MNHEY, CDR2 SMNVEV (reference sequence). CDR3 bases: TGTGCCAGCAGTTTAATCCCCCTAGGGACAGGGAGGGGCGAGCAGTACTTC. This codes for CASSLIPLGTGRGEQYF.

The V and J genes are TRBV27 and TRBJ1-1, with a weak D call TRBD1 (5 bases). The CDR3 totals 14 residues. V lost 5 bases to trimming and J lost 3 bases, with 13 bases between them. Germline V lookup: CDR1 MNHEY, CDR2 SMNVEV (reference sequence). This CDR3 reads CASSINRGYTEAFF. DNA for the CDR3: TGTGCCAGCAGTATCAACCGGGGGTACACTGAAGCTTTCTTT.

This rearrangement joins TRBV13 to TRBJ1-5; D call uncertain. There are 14 residues in the CDR3. Trimming stripped 5 bases from V and 1 base from J, with 9 bases between. Germline lookup yields CDR1 PRHDT and CDR2 FYEKMQ (reference sequence). The CDR3 spells CASSPPGSNQPQHF. In nucleotides, the CDR3 is TGTGCCAGCAGCCCCCCGGGGAGCAATCAGCCCCAGCATTTT.

The gene calls are TRBV27 and TRBJ1-1; D call uncertain. V was trimmed by 0 bases and J by 10 bases, leaving 6 bases between them. Germline V lookup: CDR1 MNHEY, CDR2 SMNVEV (reference sequence). This CDR3 contains 11 residues. For the CDR3, the DNA is TGTGCCAGCAGTTTATCAGGAGTAGCTTTCTTT. It encodes CASSLSGVAFF.

This rearrangement joins TRBV28 to TRBJ2-7; D perhaps matches TRBD1 (5 bases). V was cut by 3 bases and J by 5 bases, with 23 bases left in between. Germline V CDR1 and CDR2: MDHEN, SYDVKM. The CDR3 spans 17 residues. DNA for the CDR3: TGTGCCAGCAGTTTGGCAGACAGAACGCCGTTGGGTGACGAGCAGTACTTC. Amino acids: CASSLADRTPLGDEQYF.

The genes are TRBV5-1 and TRBJ2-7; TRBD2 aligns across 7 bases. The CDR3 consists of 17 residues. Germline CDR1 is SGHRS and CDR2 is YFSETQ. J gave up 1 base and V 4 bases, and 14 bases lay outside the gene matches. The CDR3 here is CASSVQPVGGISYEQYF. CDR3 DNA: TGCGCCAGCAGCGTGCAGCCCGTGGGGGGGATATCCTACGAGCAGTACTTC.

CDR3 amino acids: CASSYSGTGVNEQFF. The DNA for the CDR3 is TGTGCCAGCTCATACTCCGGGACAGGGGTCAATGAGCAGTTCTTC. The chain carries TRBV18 and TRBJ2-1; TRBD1 agrees at 10 bases. Germline assignment: CDR1 KGHSH and CDR2 LQKENI. J lost 6 bases, V lost 5 bases, and 7 bases had no gene match. The CDR3 contains 15 residues.

V gene TRBV30 combines with J gene TRBJ2-7, with TRBD1 identical over 9 bases. Germline V gene data show CDR1 as GTSNPN and CDR2 as SVGIG (reference sequence). V lost 4 bases to trimming and J lost 2 bases; unmatched junction nucleotides: 6. This CDR3 spans 14 amino acids. CDR3 amino acids: CAWTGQGRTYEQYF. CDR3 DNA sequence: TGTGCCTGGACAGGACAGGGGAGGACCTACGAGCAGTACTTC.

The V gene is TRBV30, the J gene TRBJ1-2; D is unclear. Germline values: CDR1 GTSNPN, CDR2 SVGIG (reference sequence). V was pared by 1 base and J by 4 bases, with 16 bases between. The CDR3 extends over 15 amino acids. CDR3 coding DNA: TGTGCCTGGAGTGCCGACAAAGGAGGGATCTATGGCTACACCTTC. It is translated as CAWSADKGGIYGYTF.

This chain joins TRBV14 and TRBJ2-3, with 9 positions matching TRBD2. CDR3 size: 17 residues. Trimming cost V 4 bases and J 4 bases; bases outside gene matches: 12. Germline values: CDR1 SGHDN, CDR2 FVKESK. The DNA for the CDR3 is TGTGCCAGCAGCCCCTACCCCGGGACTAGCAGTGCAGATACGCAGTATTTT. Residues: CASSPYPGTSSADTQYF.

The rearrangement uses TRBV14 and TRBJ2-5, with TRBD2 matching over 7 bases. CDR3 length: 17 amino acids. From germline, CDR1 is SGHDN and CDR2 FVKESK. The V and J ends lost 3 bases and 1 base, in that order; junction bases with no gene match: 11. Here the CDR3 reads CASSHPTSARFQETQYF. The CDR3 coding sequence is TGTGCCAGCAGCCACCCCACTAGCGCCAGATTCCAAGAGACCCAGTACTTC.

This chain links TRBV6-6 with TRBJ2-1, with 14 bases matching TRBD2. This CDR3 has 15 amino acids. Looked up from germline, CDR1 is MNHNY and CDR2 is SVGAGI (reference sequence). Trimming took 0 bases from V and 9 from J; bases not matched to a gene: 1. The CDR3 region has the DNA TGTGCCAGCAGTTACTCCGGGACTAGCGGGAGTGAGCAGTTCTTC. Translated: CASSYSGTSGSEQFF.

The chain recombines TRBV19 with TRBJ2-1; D unclear. The V end was cut by 6 bases, the J end by 9 bases, with 18 bases between. CDR3 size: 14 residues. Germline assignment: CDR1 LNHDA and CDR2 SQIVND (reference sequence). CDR3 sequence reads: CASSPLQTVPEQFF. The DNA of the CDR3 is TGTGCCAGTAGCCCCCTCCAGACCGTACCTGAGCAGTTCTTC.